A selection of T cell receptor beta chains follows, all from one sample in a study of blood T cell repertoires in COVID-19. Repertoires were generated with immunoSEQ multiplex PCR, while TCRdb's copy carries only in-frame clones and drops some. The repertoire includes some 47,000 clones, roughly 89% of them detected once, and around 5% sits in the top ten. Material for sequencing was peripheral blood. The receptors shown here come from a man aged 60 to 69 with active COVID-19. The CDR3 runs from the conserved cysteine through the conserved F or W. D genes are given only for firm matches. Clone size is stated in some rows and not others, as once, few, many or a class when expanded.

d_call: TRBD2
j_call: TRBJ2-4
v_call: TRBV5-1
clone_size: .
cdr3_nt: TGCGCCAGCAGCTACAATCCGGGACTAGCGGGAGAGGACAAAAACATTCAGTACTTC
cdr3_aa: CASSYNPGLAGEDKNIQYF

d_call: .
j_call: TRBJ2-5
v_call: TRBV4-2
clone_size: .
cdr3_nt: TGTGCCAGCAGCCAAGATTCTACTAGCTTAGAGACCCAGTACTTC
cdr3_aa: CASSQDSTSLETQYF

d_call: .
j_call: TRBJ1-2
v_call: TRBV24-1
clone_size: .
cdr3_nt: TGTGCCACCAGTGACCCTTATGGCTACACCTTC
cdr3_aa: CATSDPYGYTF

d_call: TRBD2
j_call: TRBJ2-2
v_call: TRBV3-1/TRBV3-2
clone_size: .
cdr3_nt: TGTGCCAGCAGCCCGCCAGCGGGAGTTACCGGGGAGCTGTTTTTT
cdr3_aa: CASSPPAGVTGELFF

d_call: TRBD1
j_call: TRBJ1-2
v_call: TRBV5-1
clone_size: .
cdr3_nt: TGCGCCAGCAGCTTGGCAGGGGGACCCGGCGGCTACACCTTC
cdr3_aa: CASSLAGGPGGYTF

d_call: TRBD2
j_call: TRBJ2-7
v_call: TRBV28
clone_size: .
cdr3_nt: TGTGCCAGCACTTCACCCCGAGGGGCGGGAGGGCGAACCTACGAGCAGTACTTC
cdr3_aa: CASTSPRGAGGRTYEQYF

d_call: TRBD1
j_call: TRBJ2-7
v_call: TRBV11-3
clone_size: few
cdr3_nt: TGTGCCAGCAGCTTATCAGGGGGCTCCTACGAGCAGTACTTC
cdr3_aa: CASSLSGGSYEQYF

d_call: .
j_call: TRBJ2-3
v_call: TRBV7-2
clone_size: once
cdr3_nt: TGTGCCAGCAGCTCTTTAGTAGATACGCAGTATTTT
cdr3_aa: CASSSLVDTQYF

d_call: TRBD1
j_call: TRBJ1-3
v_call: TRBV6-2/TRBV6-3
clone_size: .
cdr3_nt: TGTGCCAGCAGTTACTTTGACAGGGGGATAGACACCATATATTTT
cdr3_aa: CASSYFDRGIDTIYF

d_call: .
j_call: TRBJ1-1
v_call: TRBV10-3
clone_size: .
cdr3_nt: TGTGCCATCAGTAAGACAGGAATGGACACTGAAGCTTTCTTT
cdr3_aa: CAISKTGMDTEAFF

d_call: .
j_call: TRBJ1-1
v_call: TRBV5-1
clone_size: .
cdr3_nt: TGCGCCAGCAGCTGGTCCGGAGGAGAAACGGGGGAGTCCTCGGCTTTCTTT
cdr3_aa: CASSWSGGETGESSAFF

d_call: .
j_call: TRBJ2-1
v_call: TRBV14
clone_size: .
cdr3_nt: TGTGCCAGCAGCCAAGGTCTCGCGGGGTTAAAAGATGAGCAGTTCTTC
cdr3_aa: CASSQGLAGLKDEQFF

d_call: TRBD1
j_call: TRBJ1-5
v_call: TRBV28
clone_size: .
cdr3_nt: TGTGCCAGCAGTTTATTGGGGACAGGGAATCAGCCCCAGCATTTT
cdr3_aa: CASSLLGTGNQPQHF

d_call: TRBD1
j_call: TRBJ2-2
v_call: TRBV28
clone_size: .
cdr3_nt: TGTGCCAGCAGTCCTCTTATAGGACAGGGAATCAACGGGGAGCTGTTTTTT
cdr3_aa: CASSPLIGQGINGELFF

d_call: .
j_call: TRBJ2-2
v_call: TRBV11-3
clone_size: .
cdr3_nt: TGTGCCAGCAGCTTGGAGGGGCGATCGAACACCGGGGAGCTGTTTTTT
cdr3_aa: CASSLEGRSNTGELFF

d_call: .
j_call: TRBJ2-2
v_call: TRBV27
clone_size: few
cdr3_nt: TGTGCCAGCAGCTTAATAGATAGAGGGGAGCTGTTTTTT
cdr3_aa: CASSLIDRGELFF

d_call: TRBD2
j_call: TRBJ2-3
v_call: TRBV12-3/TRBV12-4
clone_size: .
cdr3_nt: TGTGCCAGCAGCCCCGGGACTAGCGGGGACTCTTTT
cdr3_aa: CASSPGTSGDSF

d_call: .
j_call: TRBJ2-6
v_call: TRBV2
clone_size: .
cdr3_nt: TGTGCCAGCAGTGGGAGGGACAGCGGGTTGGGGGCCAACGTCCTGACTTTC
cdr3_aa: CASSGRDSGLGANVLTF

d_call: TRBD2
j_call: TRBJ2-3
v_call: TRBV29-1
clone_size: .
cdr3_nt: TGCAGCGTTGATGGGACTAGCGGAGTCACAGATACGCAGTATTTT
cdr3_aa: CSVDGTSGVTDTQYF

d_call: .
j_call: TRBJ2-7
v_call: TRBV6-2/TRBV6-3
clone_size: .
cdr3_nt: TGTGCCAGCAGTTACCACCAGGGTCCCTCCTACGAGCAGTACTTC
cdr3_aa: CASSYHQGPSYEQYF

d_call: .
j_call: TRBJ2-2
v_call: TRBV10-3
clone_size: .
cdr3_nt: TGTGCCATCAGTGAGTTGGGCAGCCACACCGGGGAGCTGTTTTTT
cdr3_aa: CAISELGSHTGELFF

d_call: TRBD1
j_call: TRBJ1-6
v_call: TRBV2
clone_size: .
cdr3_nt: TGTGCCAGCAGTAACAGGGGAGATAATTCACCCCTCCACTTT
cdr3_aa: CASSNRGDNSPLHF

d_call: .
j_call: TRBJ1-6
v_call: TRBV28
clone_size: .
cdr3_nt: TGTGCCAGCACTGGCAGGTTGGGTAGATCCTATAATTCACCCCTCCACTTT
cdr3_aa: CASTGRLGRSYNSPLHF